The 22 T cell receptor beta chains presented below share a single source sample, sequenced in a study of blood T cell repertoires in COVID-19. The table came from immunoSEQ multiplex PCR; TCRdb's copy has only in-frame clones and leaves some out. This table holds 56,000 or so clones, around 89% found once. Sequencing was done on a sample of peripheral blood. Source of these receptors: a human donor in a cohort sampled during active COVID-19.

This sequence joins TRBV5-8 and TRBJ2-5; possible D gene TRBD1, 6 bases. The germline V gene has CDR1 SGHTS and CDR2 YDEGEE. CDR3 length: 15 amino acids. V lost 6 bases and J 1 base, leaving 16 bases between the germline ends. This CDR3 reads CASNNGVGAQETQYF. CDR3 nucleotides: TGTGCCAGCAATAATGGCGTGGGGGCCCAAGAGACCCAGTACTTC. Full variable domain (outside the CDR3, taken from reference TRBV5-8 and TRBJ2-5): EAGVTQSPTHLIKTRGQQATLRCSPISGHTSVYWYQQALGLGLQFLLWYDEGEERNRGNFPPRFSGRQFPNYSSELNVNALELEDSALYLCASNNGVGAQETQYFGPGTRLLVL.

The genes are TRBV7-2 and TRBJ1-6; unclear D gene. V was pared by 6 bases and J by 1 base, with 16 bases between. From germline, CDR1 is SGHTA and CDR2 FQGNSA. This CDR3 has 17 residues. The CDR3 here is CASSRKGWESYNSPLHF. CDR3 nucleotide sequence: TGTGCCAGCAGTCGTAAAGGGTGGGAGTCCTATAATTCACCCCTCCACTTT. Combining the CDR3 with reference TRBV7-2 and TRBJ1-6 gives the whole variable domain GAGVSQSPSNKVTEKGKDVELRCDPISGHTALYWYRQSLGQGLEFLIYFQGNSAPDKSGLPSDRFSAERTGGSVSTLTIQRTQQEDSAVYLCASSRKGWESYNSPLHFGNGTRLTVT.

This chain links TRBV25-1 with TRBJ2-2, with TRBD2 matching over 9 bases. The CDR3 has 18 residues. Trimming cost V 0 bases and J 0 bases; bases outside gene matches: 5. In germline, CDR1 is MGHDK, CDR2 SYGVNS. The CDR3 coding sequence is TGTGCCAGCAGTGAATATTTCCTAGCGGGGTCGAACACCGGGGAGCTGTTTTTT. Its protein is CASSEYFLAGSNTGELFF.

In nucleotides, the CDR3 is TGCGCCAGCAGCCAAGCCCAGACAGGAGGAAGGCAGCCCCAGCATTTT. It yields the protein CASSQAQTGGRQPQHF. V is TRBV4-1 and J is TRBJ1-5, with D possibly TRBD1 on 6 matching bases. This CDR3 is built from 16 residues. Germline loops: CDR1 MGHRA, CDR2 YSYEKL. The germline V and J ends were trimmed by 1 base and 7 bases, with 17 bases remaining between them.

The chain employs TRBV13 and TRBJ2-3, with 8 bases that match TRBD2. The V and J ends lost 5 bases and 1 base, in that order; junction bases with no gene match: 2. The CDR3 runs to 14 residues. CDR1 and CDR2 from the germline V gene are PRHDT and FYEKMQ (reference sequence). Written as DNA, the CDR3 is TGTGCCAGCAGCCCCGGGAGGGGCACAGATACGCAGTATTTT. Amino acid sequence: CASSPGRGTDTQYF.

This sequence joins TRBV7-2 and TRBJ1-4, with 8 bases fitting TRBD1. Per germline, CDR1 SGHTA and CDR2 FQGNSA. V shed 3 bases, J shed 7 bases, and the junction held 7 bases outside the gene matches. The CDR3 covers 15 residues. The CDR3 nucleotides read TGTGCCAGCAGCTTTGGCGGACAGGGTGGTGAAAAACTGTTTTTT. It yields the protein CASSFGGQGGEKLFF.

The chain carries TRBV6-6 and TRBJ1-1; D remains unclear. With 0 bases removed from V and 6 bases from J, the gap between germline ends came to 14 bases. The CDR3 totals 15 residues. The germline V gene has CDR1 MNHNY and CDR2 SVGAGI (reference sequence). CDR3 in amino acids: CASSYSEAAGPEAFF. The CDR3 coding sequence is TGTGCCAGCAGTTACTCGGAAGCAGCGGGCCCTGAAGCTTTCTTT.

This chain connects TRBV7-8 to TRBJ2-1, with 7 bases identical to TRBD2. Trimming cost V 7 bases and J 0 bases; bases outside gene matches: 12. The CDR3 totals 17 residues. CDR1 SGHVS and CDR2 FQNEAQ come from the germline V gene. The CDR3 spells CASTRLWGGSSYNEQFF. The CDR3 DNA is TGTGCCAGCACCCGATTGTGGGGGGGAAGCTCCTACAATGAGCAGTTCTTC.

The V gene is TRBV4-3, the J gene TRBJ2-7; TRBD2 is a possible D gene (6 bases). Trimming removed 4 bases from V and 1 base from J, with 17 bases in between. Germline assignment: CDR1 LGHNA and CDR2 YSLEER. The CDR3 consists of 16 residues. Here the CDR3 reads CASSLRWGEASYEQYF. In nucleotides, the CDR3 is TGCGCCAGCAGCCTAAGGTGGGGGGAGGCGTCCTACGAGCAGTACTTC.

In this sample, this clone turned up once. The genes are TRBV9 and TRBJ1-2; 9 bases line up with TRBD1. The junction had 11 bases not matched to a gene; V was cut back by 4 bases and J by 7 bases. From germline, CDR1 is SGDLS and CDR2 YYNGEE. This CDR3 is built from 15 residues. The CDR3 spells CASSPSPGQGGGYTF. The CDR3 nucleotides read TGTGCCAGCAGCCCATCACCGGGACAGGGTGGTGGCTACACCTTC. Complete variable domain (other parts from reference TRBV9 and TRBJ1-2): DSGVTQTPKHLITATGQRVTLRCSPRSGDLSVYWYQQSLDQGLQFLIQYYNGEERAKGNILERFSAQQFPDLHSELNLSSLELGDSALYFCASSPSPGQGGGYTFGSGTRLTVV.

The chain employs TRBV7-2 and TRBJ2-7; D gene uncertain. From germline, CDR1 is SGHTA and CDR2 FQGNSA. V dropped 1 base and J dropped 2 bases, with 21 bases sitting between them. The CDR3 sequence is 18 residues long. CDR3 sequence: CASSLVPSSIAATYEQYF. CDR3 coding DNA: TGTGCCAGCAGCTTAGTTCCGTCGTCAATAGCCGCAACCTACGAGCAGTACTTC.

The chain is built from TRBV4-2 and TRBJ2-1; 9 bases match TRBD2. Germline V gene sequence: CDR1 LGHNA, CDR2 YNFKEQ. This CDR3 contains 15 residues. The V gene end was trimmed by 8 bases and the J gene end by 7 bases; junction bases not matched to a gene: 12. CDR3 nucleotide sequence: TGTGCCAGCGGATCCTTAGCGGGGGCCCGGAATGAGCAGTTCTTC. Translation gives CASGSLAGARNEQFF.

This sequence joins TRBV19 and TRBJ1-5, with 8 positions matching TRBD1. V lost 7 bases, J lost 7 bases, and 18 bases stayed unmatched. This CDR3 region has 17 residues. The V gene's germline CDR1 is LNHDA and CDR2 SQIVND (reference sequence). In nucleotides, the CDR3 is TGTGCCAGTACCTCTTTTGGGACAGGTGGAACAAAACAGCCCCAGCATTTT. It encodes CASTSFGTGGTKQPQHF.

This clone appeared a single time. The chain joins TRBV7-6 to TRBJ1-5; 9 bases align to TRBD1. The J segment lost 5 bases and the V segment lost 5 bases, leaving 10 bases of the junction unmatched. Germline assignment: CDR1 SGHVS and CDR2 FNYEAQ. The CDR3 sequence is 16 residues long. The CDR3 reads CASSPEQGAFDQPQHF. The DNA of the CDR3 is TGTGCCAGCAGCCCAGAACAGGGGGCGTTCGATCAGCCCCAGCATTTT.

The J gene is TRBJ1-6, the V gene TRBV11-3; D unclear. The CDR3 has 13 amino acids. The germline gives CDR1 SGHNT, CDR2 YENEEA. Trimming pared 1 base from V and 8 bases from J, leaving 6 bases between. DNA of the CDR3: TGTGCCAGCAGCTTAGTACCGGATTCACCCCTCCACTTT. Its translation: CASSLVPDSPLHF.

CDR3 sequence reads: CASSTSPGQGQYF. The CDR3 region has the DNA TGTGCCAGTAGTACTTCTCCGGGACAGGGGCAGTATTTT. This rearrangement joins TRBV19 to TRBJ2-3, with 9 positions matching TRBD1. The length of the CDR3 is 13 residues. With V trimmed by 4 bases and J by 11 bases, 7 bases remained unmatched. Germline CDR1 and CDR2: LNHDA and SQIVND (reference sequence).

The chain has TRBV4-3 and TRBJ2-6; D is undetermined. This CDR3 is 11 amino acids long. CDR1 and CDR2 from the germline V gene are LGHNA and YSLEER. V lost 4 bases and J lost 11, with 6 bases in between. The CDR3 reads CASSPSDVLTF. CDR3 in DNA: TGCGCCAGCAGCCCGTCGGACGTCCTGACTTTC.

This chain connects TRBV4-2 to TRBJ2-2, with 9 bases matching TRBD1. Trimming removed 0 bases from V and 2 bases from J; junction bases left unmatched: 4. CDR1 and CDR2 (germline): LGHNA, YNFKEQ. There are 17 residues in the CDR3. The CDR3 loop reads CASSQDRTGVNTGELFF. CDR3 nucleotides: TGTGCCAGCAGCCAAGATAGGACAGGGGTCAACACCGGGGAGCTGTTTTTT.

A single count supports this clone. V usage is TRBV27 and J usage is TRBJ2-7; possible D gene TRBD2, 5 bases. The CDR3 runs to 16 residues. The V end lost 1 base, the J end lost 1 base, and 14 bases lay between the germline ends. Germline V lookup: CDR1 MNHEY, CDR2 SMNVEV (reference sequence). The CDR3, as DNA: TGTGCCAGCAGTTTATTACCCCTAACGGGGTCCTACGAGCAGTACTTC. This codes for CASSLLPLTGSYEQYF.

The V and J genes are TRBV19 and TRBJ1-2; possible D gene TRBD1, 6 bases. V dropped 6 bases and J dropped 4 bases, with 18 bases sitting between them. Germline V gene lookup returns CDR1 LNHDA and CDR2 SQIVND (reference sequence). The CDR3 contains 15 residues. In nucleotides, the CDR3 is TGTGCCAGTAGGGATGGACAGAGATTACTCTATGGCTACACCTTC. Residues: CASRDGQRLLYGYTF.

The chain employs TRBV6-6 and TRBJ1-2, with 9 bases fitting TRBD1. The CDR3 is made up of 17 amino acids. V trimming: 5 bases; J trimming: 0 bases; junction bases outside the gene matches: 10. Looked up from germline, CDR1 is MNHNY and CDR2 is SVGAGI (reference sequence). The CDR3 DNA follows: TGTGCCAGCAGTCGCGGACAGGGGCGGGGAGCTAACTATGGCTACACCTTC. Protein product: CASSRGQGRGANYGYTF.

This sequence joins TRBV11-2 and TRBJ1-3, with 7 bases matching TRBD1. The J segment lost 0 bases and the V segment lost 2 bases, leaving 10 bases of the junction unmatched. This CDR3 contains 18 residues. Germline V lookup: CDR1 SGHAT, CDR2 FQNNGV. The CDR3 protein is CASSLWKRTGNSGNTIYF. CDR3 DNA: TGTGCCAGCAGCTTATGGAAAAGGACAGGCAACTCTGGAAACACCATATATTTT. Looking up the rest from reference TRBV11-2 and TRBJ1-3 gives the full variable domain: EAGVAQSPRYKIIEKRQSVAFWCNPISGHATLYWYQQILGQGPKLLIQFQNNGVVDDSQLPKDRFSAERLKGVDSTLKIQPAKLEDSAVYLCASSLWKRTGNSGNTIYFGEGSWLTVV.